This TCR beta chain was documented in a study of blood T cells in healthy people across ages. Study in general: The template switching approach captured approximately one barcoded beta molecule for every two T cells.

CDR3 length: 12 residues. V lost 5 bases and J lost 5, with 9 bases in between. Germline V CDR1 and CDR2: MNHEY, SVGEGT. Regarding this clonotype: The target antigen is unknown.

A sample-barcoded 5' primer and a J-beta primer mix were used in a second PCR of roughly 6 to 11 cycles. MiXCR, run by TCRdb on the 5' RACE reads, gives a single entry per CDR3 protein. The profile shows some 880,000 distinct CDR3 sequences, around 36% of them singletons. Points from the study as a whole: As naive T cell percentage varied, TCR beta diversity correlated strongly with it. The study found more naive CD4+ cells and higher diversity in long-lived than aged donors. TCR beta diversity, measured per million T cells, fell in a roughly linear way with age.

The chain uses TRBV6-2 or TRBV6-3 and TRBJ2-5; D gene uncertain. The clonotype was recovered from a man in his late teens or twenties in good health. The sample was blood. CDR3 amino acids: CASSELAETQYF. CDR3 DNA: TGTGCCAGCAGTGAGCTCGCGGAGACCCAGTACTTC.